The 30 T cell receptor beta chains given below trace back to one sample, sequenced in a study of blood T cell repertoires in COVID-19. Clones were sequenced by immunoSEQ multiplex PCR, and TCRdb holds only the in-frame ones, with some missing. The table shows about 200,000 clones, with just over 85% occurring only once. The sequenced sample was peripheral blood. Receptors originate from a man aged 25 to 40 who had recovered from COVID-19.

The chain uses TRBV5-8 and TRBJ2-5; unclear D gene. The V end lost 7 bases, the J end lost 2 bases, and 18 bases lay between the germline ends. The V gene's germline CDR1 is SGHTS and CDR2 YDEGEE. CDR3 size: 15 residues. For the CDR3, the DNA is TGTGCCAGCGTTGGTCTCGCTAGTCCTCAAGAGACCCAGTACTTC. This sequence encodes CASVGLASPQETQYF.

The rearrangement uses TRBV12-5 and TRBJ1-2; 7 bases are shared with TRBD1. Germline V CDR1 and CDR2: LGHNT, FRNRAP. The CDR3 has 13 amino acids. V shed 7 bases and J 5 bases; nucleotides not matched to a gene: 7. CDR3 bases: TGTGCTAGTGCGCAGGGGGAACTGTATGGCTACACCTTC. Amino acids: CASAQGELYGYTF.

J is TRBJ2-3 and V is TRBV25-1; D not resolved. Germline V CDR1 and CDR2: MGHDK, SYGVNS. Trimming removed 3 bases at V and 1 base at J, with 8 bases between. The CDR3 is made up of 14 amino acids. The DNA for the CDR3 is TGTGCCAGCAGTGACTTCGAGGGCACAGATACGCAGTATTTT. As protein: CASSDFEGTDTQYF. The entire variable domain, with the rest obtained from reference TRBV25-1 and TRBJ2-3, is as follows: EADIYQTPRYLVIGTGKKITLECSQTMGHDKMYWYQQDPGMELHLIHYSYGVNSTEKGDLSSESTVSRIRTEHFPLTLESARPSHTSQYLCASSDFEGTDTQYFGPGTRLTVL.

This clone appeared a single time. The chain joins TRBV18 to TRBJ2-3; D uncertain. The CDR3 has 15 residues. Trimming cost V 3 bases and J 0 bases, with 10 bases left between them. CDR1 and CDR2 (germline): KGHSH, LQKENI. The CDR3 spells CASSPDTASTDTQYF. CDR3 DNA sequence: TGTGCCAGCTCACCCGACACTGCAAGCACAGATACGCAGTATTTT.

The chain has TRBV6-6 and TRBJ1-2, with D perhaps matching TRBD1 (5 bases). The CDR3 is made up of 11 amino acids. CDR1 and CDR2 from the germline V gene are MNHNY and SVGAGI (reference sequence). V lost 8 bases to trimming and J lost 6 bases, with 10 bases between them. Written as DNA, the CDR3 is TGTGCCAGCTCGGGGGGGGATGGCTACACCTTC. It specifies CASSGGDGYTF.

The V and J genes are TRBV14 and TRBJ2-7; D call uncertain. The CDR3 length is 15 residues. CDR1 and CDR2 (germline): SGHDN, FVKESK. The V and J ends lost 4 bases and 2 bases respectively, with 15 bases between them. CDR3 amino acids: CASSPWQSGAYEQYF. In nucleotides, the CDR3 is TGTGCCAGCAGCCCCTGGCAGTCCGGAGCCTACGAGCAGTACTTC.

The gene calls are TRBV18 and TRBJ2-1, with TRBD1 matching over 7 bases. CDR1 and CDR2 (germline): KGHSH, LQKENI. This CDR3 is 15 amino acids long. V lost 5 bases and J lost 2; bases outside the gene matches: 6. The CDR3 region is CASSSGQATYNEQFF. The CDR3 DNA follows: TGTGCCAGCTCATCAGGACAGGCGACCTACAATGAGCAGTTCTTC.

The table lists this clone with a count of one. V gene TRBV20-1 combines with J gene TRBJ2-3; TRBD2 might be the D (5 bases). Germline values: CDR1 DFQATT, CDR2 SNEGSKA (reference sequence). V dropped 3 bases and J dropped 0 bases, with 13 bases sitting between them. The CDR3 spans 15 residues. The CDR3 spells CSASRAEISTDTQYF. The CDR3 bases are TGCAGTGCTAGTAGAGCGGAAATTAGCACAGATACGCAGTATTTT.

The V and J genes are TRBV29-1 and TRBJ1-2, with 8 bases that match TRBD1. J was trimmed by 5 bases and V by 7 bases; bases with no gene match: 6. Per germline, CDR1 SQVTM and CDR2 ANQGSEA. This CDR3 comprises 12 residues. This chain's CDR3 is CSEAGQGYGYTF. As DNA, the CDR3 is TGCAGCGAGGCAGGACAGGGATATGGCTACACCTTC. The variable domain in full, completed from reference TRBV29-1 and TRBJ1-2, reads SAVISQKPSRDICQRGTSLTIQCQVDSQVTMMFWYRQQPGQSLTLIATANQGSEATYESGFVIDKFPISRPNLTFSTLTVSNMSPEDSSIYLCSEAGQGYGYTFGSGTRLTVV.

This chain joins TRBV19 and TRBJ1-1; TRBD1 matches 10 bases. The CDR3 covers 17 residues. Germline V CDR1 and CDR2: LNHDA, SQIVND (reference sequence). V was clipped by 5 bases and J by 0 bases; unmatched bases: 9. The CDR3 spells CASSPTGGPSMNTEAFF. CDR3 DNA: TGTGCCAGTAGTCCGACAGGGGGCCCATCTATGAACACTGAAGCTTTCTTT.

The chain combines TRBV25-1 with TRBJ1-1; a possible D gene is TRBD1 (5 bases). CDR3 size: 15 residues. V dropped 0 bases and J dropped 5 bases, with 13 bases sitting between them. CDR1 is MGHDK and CDR2 is SYGVNS in the germline V gene. The CDR3 nucleotides read TGTGCCAGCAGTGAATATGTGGGGCGGGGGACTGAAGCTTTCTTT. Encoded protein: CASSEYVGRGTEAFF.

The sample holds a few counts of this clone. The J gene is TRBJ2-1, the V gene TRBV7-7; 12 bases line up with TRBD2. V lost 5 bases to trimming and J lost 9 bases; unmatched junction nucleotides: 2. Germline V gene data show CDR1 as SSHAT and CDR2 as FNYEAQ (reference sequence). The CDR3 consists of 13 residues. CDR3: CASSLGLAGEQFF. The CDR3 nucleotides read TGTGCCAGCAGCCTGGGACTAGCGGGTGAGCAGTTCTTC.

V gene TRBV24-1 combines with J gene TRBJ2-3; 8 bases align to TRBD2. Looked up from germline, CDR1 is KGHDR and CDR2 is SFDVKD. With 4 bases clipped from V and 1 base from J, the junction kept 3 bases outside the gene matches. The CDR3 covers 15 residues. The CDR3 sequence: CATSERAGGTDTQYF. CDR3 bases: TGTGCCACCAGTGAAAGAGCGGGGGGCACAGATACGCAGTATTTT.

Concerning this clone itself: At one end the junction does not follow the germline gene, possibly because of a read error. The J gene is TRBJ1-1, the V gene TRBV6-2 or TRBV6-3, with 7 bases lining up with TRBD1. The CDR3 contains 16 residues. In germline, CDR1 is MNHEY, CDR2 SVGEGT. The CDR3 coding sequence is TGTGCCACCAGTACGATTCCGGGACAGATGAACACTGAAGCTTTCTTT. Protein product: CATSTIPGQMNTEAFF.

V gene TRBV10-3 combines with J gene TRBJ1-1; possible D gene TRBD1, 6 bases. Trimming cost V 6 bases and J 10 bases, with 12 bases left between them. CDR1 and CDR2 (germline): ENHRY, SYGVKD. The CDR3 loop spans 11 amino acids. The CDR3 bases are TGTGCCATCAGAGAACAGGGCTTAGCTTTCTTT. Amino acids: CAIREQGLAFF.

This clone was counted once. The gene calls are TRBV19 and TRBJ2-7, with 9 bases lining up with TRBD1. The CDR3 has 14 residues. CDR1 LNHDA and CDR2 SQIVND come from the germline V gene (reference sequence). V shed 5 bases, J shed 2 bases, and the junction held 4 bases outside the gene matches. The CDR3 protein is CASSQGTGTYEQYF. CDR3 nucleotides: TGTGCCAGTAGTCAGGGGACAGGGACCTACGAGCAGTACTTC. The full variable domain, its missing parts supplied by reference TRBV19 and TRBJ2-7, is DGGITQSPKYLFRKEGQNVTLSCEQNLNHDAMYWYRQDPGQGLRLIYYSQIVNDFQKGDIAEGYSVSREKKESFPLTVTSAQKNPTAFYLCASSQGTGTYEQYFGPGTRLTVT.

The gene calls are TRBV18 and TRBJ2-7, with D uncertain. The CDR3 is 17 residues long. V shed 3 bases and J shed 4 bases, with 22 bases lying between them. Germline-derived CDR1 and CDR2 are KGHSH and LQKENI. The DNA for the CDR3 is TGTGCCAGCTCACCCCCGACCTGGGTTGCAGGCGAATACGAGCAGTACTTC. Its protein is CASSPPTWVAGEYEQYF.

This clone came up once. The CDR3 sequence is CASSRQGGNTEAFF. CDR3 coding DNA: TGTGCCAGTAGTAGACAGGGAGGGAACACTGAAGCTTTCTTT. The chain uses TRBV19 and TRBJ1-1, with 7 bases matching TRBD1. The germline gives CDR1 LNHDA, CDR2 SQIVND (reference sequence). CDR3 length: 14 amino acids. V was clipped by 4 bases and J by 1 base; unmatched bases: 3.

The V and J genes are TRBV28 and TRBJ1-2; TRBD1 is a possible D gene (5 bases). V dropped 5 bases and J dropped 4 bases, with 17 bases sitting between them. This CDR3 is 15 amino acids long. Germline V gives CDR1 MDHEN, CDR2 SYDVKM. Here the CDR3 reads CASSPLGEGFYGYTF. As DNA, the CDR3 is TGTGCCAGCAGTCCCCTTGGGGAGGGGTTCTATGGCTACACCTTC.

This chain links TRBV5-4 with TRBJ1-5, with a weak D call TRBD1 (5 bases). The germline V gene has CDR1 SGHNT and CDR2 YYREEE (reference sequence). The CDR3 loop spans 13 amino acids. The germline V and J ends were trimmed by 2 bases and 5 bases, with 8 bases remaining between them. The CDR3 loop reads CASSFDRDQPQHF. The CDR3 bases are TGTGCCAGCAGCTTTGACAGAGATCAGCCCCAGCATTTT.

The chain is built from TRBV11-2 and TRBJ1-2; D is uncertain. This CDR3 is 17 amino acids long. Germline V gives CDR1 SGHAT, CDR2 FQNNGV. Trimming took 3 bases from V and 8 from J, leaving 25 bases between them. CDR3 amino acids: CASSFRIRASRERGYTF. The CDR3 DNA reads as TGTGCCAGCAGCTTCCGGATCCGGGCCTCGCGTGAGCGGGGCTACACCTTC.

Written as DNA, the CDR3 is TGTGCCAGCAGTTACGTCCCCTATCAGCCCCAGCATTTT. Encoded protein: CASSYVPYQPQHF. The gene calls are TRBV6-2 or TRBV6-3 and TRBJ1-5, with no clear D. Deletions cut 2 bases from V and 5 bases from J, with 7 bases between. CDR3 length equals 13 residues. Germline V gene lookup returns CDR1 MNHEY and CDR2 SVGEGT.

As concerns this clone: Mismatch with germline at one junction end may stem from a read error. The V call is TRBV5-4, the J call TRBJ2-1; D is undetermined. The CDR3 loop spans 14 amino acids. CDR1 is SGHNT, CDR2 YYREEE, per germline (reference sequence). The CDR3 nucleotides read TGTGCCAGCAGATTGGATAGCTCCTACAATGAGCAGTTCTTC. This encodes CASRLDSSYNEQFF.

This chain uses TRBV6-1 with TRBJ1-3; a possible D gene is TRBD1 (5 bases). The CDR3 totals 18 residues. CDR1 is MNHNS and CDR2 is SASEGT in the germline V gene. The ends were cut back, 4 bases at V and 0 bases at J, with 19 bases in the middle. CDR3 sequence (DNA): TGTGCCAGCAGTGTACAACCTCGGGGGACCCTCTCTGGAAACACCATATATTTT. Protein: CASSVQPRGTLSGNTIYF.

This clone appeared a few times. The chain has TRBV6-6 and TRBJ1-3; 10 nucleotides match TRBD1. The V and J ends lost 5 bases and 2 bases, in that order; junction bases with no gene match: 6. The CDR3 runs 16 residues. The germline gives CDR1 MNHNY, CDR2 SVGAGI (reference sequence). CDR3 coding DNA: TGTGCCAGCAGTCGACTGACAGGGGGCACTGGAAACACCATATATTTT. It specifies CASSRLTGGTGNTIYF.

The rearrangement uses TRBV6-6 and TRBJ2-3; D call uncertain. Germline CDR1 is MNHNY and CDR2 is SVGAGI (reference sequence). This CDR3 region has 13 residues. V was shortened by 7 bases and J by 4 bases, with 12 bases between the two germline ends. CDR3 sequence (DNA): TGTGCCAGCACCCTTGCATGGCCAGATACGCAGTATTTT. Protein product: CASTLAWPDTQYF.

This clone was recorded only once. V is TRBV5-4 and J is TRBJ2-5, with 9 nucleotides matching TRBD1. The germline gives CDR1 SGHNT, CDR2 YYREEE (reference sequence). With V trimmed by 0 bases and J by 5 bases, 2 bases remained unmatched. The CDR3 is 14 amino acids. The CDR3 here is CASSLGQGVETQYF. In DNA form, the CDR3 reads TGTGCCAGCAGCTTGGGACAGGGGGTGGAGACCCAGTACTTC.

This clone was picked up a small number of times. The CDR3 reads CASSEDWQGGTPLHF. The CDR3 region has the DNA TGTGCCAGCAGTGAAGATTGGCAGGGAGGAACACCCCTCCACTTT. This sequence joins TRBV6-1 and TRBJ1-6; tentative D call: TRBD1 (5 bases). Between the trimmed V and J ends, which lost 1 base and 11 bases, there was a span of 15 bases. CDR1 is MNHNS, CDR2 SASEGT, per germline. This CDR3 has 15 residues.

V and J are TRBV6-2 or TRBV6-3 and TRBJ1-5; D remains ambiguous. CDR3 length equals 15 residues. The V and J ends lost 3 bases and 1 base respectively, with 10 bases between them. Germline V gene data show CDR1 as MNHEY and CDR2 as SVGEGT. As DNA, the CDR3 is TGTGCCAGCAGTTATGAGCGGTACAGCAATCAGCCCCAGCATTTT. Translating gives CASSYERYSNQPQHF.

This clone was detected only a few times. The chain recombines TRBV7-7 with TRBJ2-7, with 8 bases identical to TRBD1. CDR3 length: 13 residues. Germline CDR1 and CDR2: SSHAT and FNYEAQ (reference sequence). The trim removed 5 bases at V and 10 bases at J, leaving 10 bases unmatched. In DNA form, the CDR3 reads TGTGCCAGCAGCCAAGGACAGGGTGGGAAACAGTACTTC. It translates to CASSQGQGGKQYF.